The text below deals with one TCR beta chain. Its matching antigen is unknown. This sample is part of a study of graft-versus-host responses after intestinal transplantation. The CDR3 length is 14 residues. The J segment lost 3 bases and the V segment lost 5 bases, leaving 5 bases of the junction unmatched. Germline CDR1 reads MNHEY; CDR2 reads SMNVEV (reference sequence). Study-level results: GvH clones turned up in recipient marrow; some had shown up first in ileum or blood.

TCRdb's table, derived via immunoSEQ multiplex PCR, lists solely in-frame clones and lacks some. The sample records about 70,000 clones, approximately 94% being singletons. The V call is TRBV27, the J call TRBJ1-2; the match to TRBD1 covers 8 bases. The TCR sequence derives from a human donor who received an intestinal transplant. The sample here was unstimulated CD8+ T cells sorted from spleen or lymph node cells, taken before intestinal transplant. CDR3 in DNA: TGTGCCAGCAGTATGGGACAGGCTGACTATGGCTACACCTTC. It is translated as CASSMGQADYGYTF.